This T cell receptor beta chain originates from a study of metastatic and nonmetastatic thyroid tumors. TCRdb ran MiXCR on the PCR reads. The top ten clones hold 13% of a sample with roughly 15,000 clones, roughly a quarter of them seen once. This clone was seen many times. V was clipped by 4 bases and J by 2 bases; unmatched bases: 15. The germline gives CDR1 KGHSY, CDR2 FQNENV. The CDR3 consists of 18 residues. Patients had received no treatment of any kind before thyroid surgery. The sample comprised adjacent normal tissue. This TCR derives from a female donor with papillary thyroid cancer or a benign thyroid nodule (not recorded which). Some clones in this sample may be carry-over from other donors' samples. This chain links TRBV16 with TRBJ2-3; 7 nucleotides line up with TRBD1. In DNA, the CDR3 is TGTGCCAGCAGCCCTATTCGGAGAGCACAGGGGCTCACAGATACGCAGTATTTT. Translating gives CASSPIRRAQGLTDTQYF.